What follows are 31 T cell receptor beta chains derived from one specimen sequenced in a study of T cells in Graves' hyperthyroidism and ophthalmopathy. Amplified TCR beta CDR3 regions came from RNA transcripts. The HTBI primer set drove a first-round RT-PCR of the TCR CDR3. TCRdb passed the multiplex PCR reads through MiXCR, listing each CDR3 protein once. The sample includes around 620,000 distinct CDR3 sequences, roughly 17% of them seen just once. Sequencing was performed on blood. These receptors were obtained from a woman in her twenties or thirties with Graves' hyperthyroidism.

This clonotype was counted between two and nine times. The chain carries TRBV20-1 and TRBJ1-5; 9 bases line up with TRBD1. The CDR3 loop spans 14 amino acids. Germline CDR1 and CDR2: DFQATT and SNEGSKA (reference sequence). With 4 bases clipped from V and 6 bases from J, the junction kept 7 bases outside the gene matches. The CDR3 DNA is TGCAGTGCTAATCCGGGACAGGGACGTCAGCCCCAGCATTTT. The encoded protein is CSANPGQGRQPQHF.

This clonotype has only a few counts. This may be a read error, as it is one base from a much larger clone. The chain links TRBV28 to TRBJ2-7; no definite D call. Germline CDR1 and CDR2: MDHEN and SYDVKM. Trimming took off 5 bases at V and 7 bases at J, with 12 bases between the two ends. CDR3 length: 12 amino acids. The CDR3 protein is CASSAFSGEQYF. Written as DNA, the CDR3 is TGTGCCAGCAGTGCGTTTTCGGGTGAGCAGTACTTC. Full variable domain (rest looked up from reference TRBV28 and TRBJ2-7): DVKVTQSSRYLVKRTGEKVFLECVQDMDHENMFWYRQDPGLGLRLIYFSYDVKMKEKGDIPEGYSVSREKKERFSLILESASTNQTSMYLCASSAFSGEQYFGPGTRLTVT.

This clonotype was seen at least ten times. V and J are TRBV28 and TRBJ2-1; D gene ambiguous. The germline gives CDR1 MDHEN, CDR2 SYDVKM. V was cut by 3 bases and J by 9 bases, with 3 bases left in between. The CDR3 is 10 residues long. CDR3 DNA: TGTGCCAGCAGTTTTGGTGAGCAGTTCTTC. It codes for CASSFGEQFF.

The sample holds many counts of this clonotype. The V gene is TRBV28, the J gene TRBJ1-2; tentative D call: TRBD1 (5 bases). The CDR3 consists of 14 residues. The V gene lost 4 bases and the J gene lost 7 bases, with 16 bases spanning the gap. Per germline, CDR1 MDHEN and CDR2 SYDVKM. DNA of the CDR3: TGTGCCAGCAGTTCGGGCAGGGCCGGTCGTGGCTACACCTTC. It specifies CASSSGRAGRGYTF.

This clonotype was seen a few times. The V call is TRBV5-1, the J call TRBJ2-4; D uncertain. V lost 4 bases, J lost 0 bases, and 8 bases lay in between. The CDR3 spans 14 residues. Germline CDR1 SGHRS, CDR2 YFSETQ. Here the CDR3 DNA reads TGCGCCAGCAGCCCTAGGACAGCCAAAAACATTCAGTACTTC. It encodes CASSPRTAKNIQYF.

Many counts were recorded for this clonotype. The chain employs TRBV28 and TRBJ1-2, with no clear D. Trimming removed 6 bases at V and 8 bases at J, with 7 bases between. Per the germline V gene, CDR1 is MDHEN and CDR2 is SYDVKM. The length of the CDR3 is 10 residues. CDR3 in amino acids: CASRGFGYTF. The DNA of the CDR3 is TGTGCCAGCAGGGGGTTCGGCTACACCTTC.

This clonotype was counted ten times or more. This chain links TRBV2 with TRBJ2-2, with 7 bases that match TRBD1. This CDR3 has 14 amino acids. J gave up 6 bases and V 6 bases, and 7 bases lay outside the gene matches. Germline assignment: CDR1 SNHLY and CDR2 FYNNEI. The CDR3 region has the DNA TGTGCCAGCAGAGGGGGCGTGGCTTCCGGGGAGCTGTTTTTT. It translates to CASRGGVASGELFF.

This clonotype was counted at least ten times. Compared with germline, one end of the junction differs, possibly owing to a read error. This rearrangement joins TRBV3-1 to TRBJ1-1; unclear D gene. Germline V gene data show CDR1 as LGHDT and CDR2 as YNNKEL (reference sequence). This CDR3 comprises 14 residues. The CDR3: CASSQDRAPGLEIF. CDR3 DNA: TGTGCCAGCAGCCAAGACCGGGCCCCTGGACTGGAGATCTTT. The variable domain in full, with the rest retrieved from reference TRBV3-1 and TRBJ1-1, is DTAVSQTPKYLVTQMGNDKSIKCEQNLGHDTMYWYKQDSKKFLKIMFSYNNKELIINETVPNRFSPKSPDKAHLNLHINSLELGDSAVYFCASSQDRAPGLEIFGQGTRLTVV.

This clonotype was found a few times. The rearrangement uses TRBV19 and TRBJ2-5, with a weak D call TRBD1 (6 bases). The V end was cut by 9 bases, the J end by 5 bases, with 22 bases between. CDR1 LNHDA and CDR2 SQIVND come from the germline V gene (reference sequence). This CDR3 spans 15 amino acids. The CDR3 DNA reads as TGTGCCAGCACCATGGGGCAGGGGCTAGGGGAGACCCAGTACTTC. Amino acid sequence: CASTMGQGLGETQYF. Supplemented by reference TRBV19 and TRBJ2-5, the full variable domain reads DGGITQSPKYLFRKEGQNVTLSCEQNLNHDAMYWYRQDPGQGLRLIYYSQIVNDFQKGDIAEGYSVSREKKESFPLTVTSAQKNPTAFYLCASTMGQGLGETQYFGPGTRLLVL.

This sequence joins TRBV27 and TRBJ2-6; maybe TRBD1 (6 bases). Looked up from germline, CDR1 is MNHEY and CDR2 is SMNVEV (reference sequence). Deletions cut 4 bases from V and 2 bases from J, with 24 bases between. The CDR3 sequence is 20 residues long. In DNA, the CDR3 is TGTGCCAGCAGTTCGGTACCGGACAGCCAGCCATTCCCTGGGGCCAACGTCCTGACTTTC. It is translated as CASSSVPDSQPFPGANVLTF. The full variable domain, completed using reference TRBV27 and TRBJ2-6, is EAQVTQNPRYLITVTGKKLTVTCSQNMNHEYMSWYRQDPGLGLRQIYYSMNVEVTDKGDVPEGYKVSRKEKRNFPLILESPSPNQTSLYFCASSSVPDSQPFPGANVLTFGAGSRLTVL.

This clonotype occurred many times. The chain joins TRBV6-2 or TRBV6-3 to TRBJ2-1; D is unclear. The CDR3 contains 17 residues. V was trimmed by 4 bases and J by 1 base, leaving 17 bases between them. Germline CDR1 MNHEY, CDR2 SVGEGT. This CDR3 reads CASSSQDLKYSYNEQFF. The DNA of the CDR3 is TGTGCCAGCAGTTCTCAAGACTTGAAATATTCCTACAATGAGCAGTTCTTC.

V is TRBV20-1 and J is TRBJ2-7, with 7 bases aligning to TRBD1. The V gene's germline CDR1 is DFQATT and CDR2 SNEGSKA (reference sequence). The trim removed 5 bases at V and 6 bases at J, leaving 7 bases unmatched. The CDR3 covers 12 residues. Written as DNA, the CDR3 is TGCAGTGCTCCTATCGGGACAGTCGAGCAGTACTTC. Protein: CSAPIGTVEQYF.

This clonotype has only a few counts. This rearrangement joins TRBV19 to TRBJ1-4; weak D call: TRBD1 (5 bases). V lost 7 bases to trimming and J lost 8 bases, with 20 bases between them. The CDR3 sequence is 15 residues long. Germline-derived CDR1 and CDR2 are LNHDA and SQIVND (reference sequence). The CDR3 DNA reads TGTGCCAGTAACCCAGGGACCCTAGGAGACGAAAAACTGTTTTTT. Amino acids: CASNPGTLGDEKLFF.

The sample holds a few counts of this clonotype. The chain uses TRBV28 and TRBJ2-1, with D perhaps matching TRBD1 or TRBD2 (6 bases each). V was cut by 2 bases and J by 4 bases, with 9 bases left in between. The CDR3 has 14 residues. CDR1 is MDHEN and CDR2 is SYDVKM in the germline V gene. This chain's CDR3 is CASSLRGEYNEQFF. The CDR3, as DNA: TGTGCCAGCAGTTTAAGGGGGGAATACAATGAGCAGTTCTTC.

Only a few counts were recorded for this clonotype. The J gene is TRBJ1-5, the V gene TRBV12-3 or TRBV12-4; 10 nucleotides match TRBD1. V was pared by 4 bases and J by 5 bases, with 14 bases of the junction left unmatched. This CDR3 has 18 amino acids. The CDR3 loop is CASSYSRDRGLGHQPQHF. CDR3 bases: TGTGCCAGCAGTTATTCCCGGGACAGGGGCTTAGGGCATCAGCCCCAGCATTTT.

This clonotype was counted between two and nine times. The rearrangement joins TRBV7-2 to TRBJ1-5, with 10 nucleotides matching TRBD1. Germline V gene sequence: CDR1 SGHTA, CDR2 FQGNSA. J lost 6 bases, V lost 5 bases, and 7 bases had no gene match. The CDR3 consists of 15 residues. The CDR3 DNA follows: TGTGCCAGCAGCATCGACAGGGGGCGAGGTCAGCCCCAGCATTTT. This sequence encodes CASSIDRGRGQPQHF.

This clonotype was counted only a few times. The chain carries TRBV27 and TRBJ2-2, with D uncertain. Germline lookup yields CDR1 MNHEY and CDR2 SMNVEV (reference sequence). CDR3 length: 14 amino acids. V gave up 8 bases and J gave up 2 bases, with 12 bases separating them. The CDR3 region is CASRWASNTGELFF. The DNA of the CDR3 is TGTGCCAGCCGGTGGGCGTCTAACACCGGGGAGCTGTTTTTT.

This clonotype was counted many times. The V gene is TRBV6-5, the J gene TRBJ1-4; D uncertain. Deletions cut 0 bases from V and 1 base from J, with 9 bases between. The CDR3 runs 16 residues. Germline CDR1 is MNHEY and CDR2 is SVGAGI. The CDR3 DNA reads TGTGCCAGCAGTTACTCATCGGTGAGAACTAATGAAAAACTGTTTTTT. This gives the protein CASSYSSVRTNEKLFF.

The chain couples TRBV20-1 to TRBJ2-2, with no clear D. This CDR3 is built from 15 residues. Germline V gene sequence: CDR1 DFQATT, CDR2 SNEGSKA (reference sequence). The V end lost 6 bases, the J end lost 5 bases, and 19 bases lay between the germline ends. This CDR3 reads CSAMPGPLGTGELFF. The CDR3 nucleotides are TGCAGTGCCATGCCGGGTCCCTTGGGAACCGGGGAGCTGTTTTTT.

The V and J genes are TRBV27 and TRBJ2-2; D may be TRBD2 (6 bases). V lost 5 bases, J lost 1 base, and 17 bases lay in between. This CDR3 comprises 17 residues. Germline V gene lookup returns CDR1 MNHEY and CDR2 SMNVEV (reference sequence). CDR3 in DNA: TGTGCCAGCAGTCCCATAAGCGGGCCTCAGAACACCGGGGAGCTGTTTTTT. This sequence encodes CASSPISGPQNTGELFF.

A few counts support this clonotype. The CDR3 sequence is CASSYGGASTDTQYF. The CDR3 DNA follows: TGTGCCAGCAGTTACGGCGGGGCTAGCACAGATACGCAGTATTTT. The chain combines TRBV6-2 or TRBV6-3 with TRBJ2-3, with D possibly matching TRBD2 (6 bases). Trimming pared 2 bases from V and 0 bases from J, leaving 9 bases between. The CDR3 runs 15 residues. Germline CDR1 reads MNHEY; CDR2 reads SVGEGT.

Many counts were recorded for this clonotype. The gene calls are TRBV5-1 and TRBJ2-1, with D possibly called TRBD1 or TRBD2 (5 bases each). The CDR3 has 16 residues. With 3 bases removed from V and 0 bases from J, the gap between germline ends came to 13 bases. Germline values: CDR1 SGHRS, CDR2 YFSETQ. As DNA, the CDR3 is TGCGCCAGCAGCTACCGAGGGGACGGCTCCTACAATGAGCAGTTCTTC. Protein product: CASSYRGDGSYNEQFF.

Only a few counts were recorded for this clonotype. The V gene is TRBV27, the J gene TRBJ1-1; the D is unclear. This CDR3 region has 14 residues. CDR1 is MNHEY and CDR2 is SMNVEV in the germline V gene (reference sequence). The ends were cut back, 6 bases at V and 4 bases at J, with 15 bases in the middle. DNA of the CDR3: TGTGCCAGCAGACCGTACACAGAGACCACTGAAGCTTTCTTT. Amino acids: CASRPYTETTEAFF.

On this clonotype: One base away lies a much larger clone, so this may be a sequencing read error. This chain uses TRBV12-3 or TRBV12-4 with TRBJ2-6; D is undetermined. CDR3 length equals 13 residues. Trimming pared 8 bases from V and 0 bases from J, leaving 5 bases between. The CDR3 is CASGNSGANVLTF. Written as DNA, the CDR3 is TGTGCCAGCGGGAACTCTGGGGCCAACGTCCTGACTTTC.

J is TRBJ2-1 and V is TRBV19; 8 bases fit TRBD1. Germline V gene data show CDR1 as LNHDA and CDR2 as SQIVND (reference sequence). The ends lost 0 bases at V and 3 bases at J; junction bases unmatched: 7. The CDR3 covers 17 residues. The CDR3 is CASSIEAGGGIYNEQFF. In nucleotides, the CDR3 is TGTGCCAGTAGTATAGAGGCAGGGGGCGGTATCTACAATGAGCAGTTCTTC.

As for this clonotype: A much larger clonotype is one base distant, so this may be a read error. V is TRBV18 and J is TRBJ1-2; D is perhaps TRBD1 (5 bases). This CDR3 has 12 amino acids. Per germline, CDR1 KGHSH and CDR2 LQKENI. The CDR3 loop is CASSQDSYGHTF. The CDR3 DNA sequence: TGTGCCAGCTCACAAGACAGCTATGGCCACACCTTC.

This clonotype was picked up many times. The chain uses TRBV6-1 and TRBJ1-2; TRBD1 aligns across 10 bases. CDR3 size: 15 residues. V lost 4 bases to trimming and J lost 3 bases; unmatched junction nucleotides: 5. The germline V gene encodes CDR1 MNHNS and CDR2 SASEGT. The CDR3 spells CASSGWTGGHYGYTF. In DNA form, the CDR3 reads TGTGCCAGCAGTGGGTGGACAGGGGGGCACTATGGCTACACCTTC.

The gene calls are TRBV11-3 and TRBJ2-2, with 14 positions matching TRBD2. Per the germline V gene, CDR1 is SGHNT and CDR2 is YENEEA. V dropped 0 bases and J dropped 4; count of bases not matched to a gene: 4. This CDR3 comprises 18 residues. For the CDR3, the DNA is TGTGCCAGCAGCTTAGAGGGACTAGCGGGAGTGGTCACCGGGGAGCTGTTTTTT. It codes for CASSLEGLAGVVTGELFF. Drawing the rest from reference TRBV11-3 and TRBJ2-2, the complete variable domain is EAGVVQSPRYKIIEKKQPVAFWCNPISGHNTLYWYLQNLGQGPELLIRYENEEAVDDSQLPKDRFSAERLKGVDSTLKIQPAELGDSAVYLCASSLEGLAGVVTGELFFGEGSRLTVL.

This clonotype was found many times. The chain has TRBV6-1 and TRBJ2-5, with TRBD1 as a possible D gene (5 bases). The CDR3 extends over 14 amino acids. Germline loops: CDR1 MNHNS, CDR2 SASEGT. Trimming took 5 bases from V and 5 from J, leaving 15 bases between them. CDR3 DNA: TGTGCCAGCAGTCCACAGGCGAGCTCTGAGACCCAGTACTTC. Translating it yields CASSPQASSETQYF.

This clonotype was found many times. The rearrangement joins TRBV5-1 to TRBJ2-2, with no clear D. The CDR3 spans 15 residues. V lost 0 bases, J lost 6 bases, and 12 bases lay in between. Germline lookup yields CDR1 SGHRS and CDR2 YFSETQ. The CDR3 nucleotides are TGCGCCAGCAGCTTGGAAGGGAAAGTTTCCGGGGAGCTGTTTTTT. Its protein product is CASSLEGKVSGELFF.

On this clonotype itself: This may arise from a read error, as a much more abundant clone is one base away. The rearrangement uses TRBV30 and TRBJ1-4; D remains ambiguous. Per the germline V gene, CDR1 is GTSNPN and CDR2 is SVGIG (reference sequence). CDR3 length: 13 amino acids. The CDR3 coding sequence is TGTGCCCGGAGCAGAACACGGATAGAAAAACTGTTTTTT. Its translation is CARSRTRIEKLFF.